These T cell receptor beta chains were read from a single sample in a study of blood T cell repertoires in COVID-19. Using immunoSEQ multiplex PCR, the repertoire was profiled, and TCRdb retains in-frame clones only, with some absent. The sample contains roughly 120,000 clones, around 80% of which appear only once. The sample was peripheral blood. The source is a man aged 65-85 years with acute or convalescent COVID-19. Both conserved end residues are part of each CDR3. Each record gives: CDR3 DNA, CDR3 protein, V gene, J gene, D gene, clone size. The D gene is left open where the match is weak. Part of the rows lack a size; the others show once, few, many or a class for expanded clones.

TGTGCCATCAGTGGGGGACAGGGAGTGGATCAGCCCCAGCATTTT	CAISGGQGVDQPQHF	TRBV10-3	TRBJ1-5	TRBD1	-
TGTGCCAGTAGTATTACAGGGGGCACTGAAGCTTTCTTT	CASSITGGTEAFF	TRBV19	TRBJ1-1	TRBD1	-
TGTGCCAGCAGCCCCGGACAGGGGGCGCGGGGTGAAAAACTGTTTTTT	CASSPGQGARGEKLFF	TRBV7-9	TRBJ1-4	TRBD1	-
TGCGCCAGCAGCTTAGACAGGGGGCAAGAGACCCAGTACTTC	CASSLDRGQETQYF	TRBV5-1	TRBJ2-5	TRBD1	-
TGTGCCAGCTCGCCCGGGACAGGGGGTTCGCCCCAGCATTTT	CASSPGTGGSPQHF	TRBV18	TRBJ1-5	TRBD1	-
TGTGCCAGCAGTTTACACAGGTTTGGCTATGGCTACACCTTC	CASSLHRFGYGYTF	TRBV27	TRBJ1-2	-	-
TGTGCCAGCAGCACCGGGGGGTACAATGAGCAGTTCTTC	CASSTGGYNEQFF	TRBV9	TRBJ2-1	TRBD2	-
TGTGCCAGCAGCCAATCTCTCGGACAGAACCGCTACGAGCAGTACTTC	CASSQSLGQNRYEQYF	TRBV4-2	TRBJ2-7	-	-
TGTGCCAGCAGTTTGGCTAGCGGGGGGGCCGGTTTCTTC	CASSLASGGAGFF	TRBV12-3/TRBV12-4	TRBJ2-1	TRBD2	once
TGTGCTAGTGGACCGGGACTAGCGGGGGGGACCACAAAAGAGACCCAGTACTTC	CASGPGLAGGTTKETQYF	TRBV12-5	TRBJ2-5	TRBD2	-
TGTGCCAGCTCACCGTCTTTCGCCGAGGGAAACACCATATATTTT	CASSPSFAEGNTIYF	TRBV18	TRBJ1-3	-	-
TGTGCCAGCAGCGTAGATGGGCAGGGGAATCAGCCCCAGCATTTT	CASSVDGQGNQPQHF	TRBV9	TRBJ1-5	-	-
TGTGCCAGCAGCGAGGGAGGTGGTGAATATGGCTACACCTTC	CASSEGGGEYGYTF	TRBV9	TRBJ1-2	-	once
TGTGCCAGCTCACCCGGACGGGACAGGGTGAACACTGAAGCTTTCTTT	CASSPGRDRVNTEAFF	TRBV18	TRBJ1-1	TRBD1	-
TGTGCCAGCTCACCACAGAACAGGGGGTTATCCTATGGCTACACCTTC	CASSPQNRGLSYGYTF	TRBV18	TRBJ1-2	TRBD1	-
TGTGCCAGTAGTGTCCGGGACAGGGGGGGCCAGCCCCAGCATTTT	CASSVRDRGGQPQHF	TRBV19	TRBJ1-5	TRBD1	-
TGTGCCAGCAGTTTAGACGGGGGAGGAACGCAGTATTTT	CASSLDGGGTQYF	TRBV12-3/TRBV12-4	TRBJ2-3	-	-
TGCGCCAGCACCTCGGGGGGGGCTCCCTACGAGCAGTACTTC	CASTSGGAPYEQYF	TRBV5-1	TRBJ2-7	TRBD2	-
TGTGCCAGCAGTTCGGGAGGGGGAAACACCATATATTTT	CASSSGGGNTIYF	TRBV6-5	TRBJ1-3	-	-
TGTGCCAGCAGGCGGGGGGGGGCCGATGAAAAACTGTTTTTT	CASRRGGADEKLFF	TRBV6-5	TRBJ1-4	-	-
TGTGCCAGCAGCGTCGGACAGGGGGCCAATGAGCAGTTCTTC	CASSVGQGANEQFF	TRBV11-3	TRBJ2-1	TRBD1	-
TGTGCCAGCAGCGTAGGTCTACAGGTCTGGACTGAAGCTTTCTTT	CASSVGLQVWTEAFF	TRBV9	TRBJ1-1	-	few
TGTGCCAGCAGCCTCCCCGGGACAGGGATCAATGAGCAGTTCTTC	CASSLPGTGINEQFF	TRBV11-2	TRBJ2-1	TRBD1	-
TGCGCCAGCAGCTTACCGGGGGGGGATTCACCCCTCCACTTT	CASSLPGGDSPLHF	TRBV5-1	TRBJ1-6	-	once
TGCGCCAGCAGCGGCCAGGGGGCGTCCGAACGAGCTTTCTTT	CASSGQGASERAFF	TRBV5-1	TRBJ1-1	TRBD1	-
TGCAGCGTGGCCGGGACAGGGGAGGCGGCTTTCTTT	CSVAGTGEAAFF	TRBV29-1	TRBJ1-1	TRBD1	once
TGTGCCATCAGTTGGGACACGAGAAATTCACCCCTCCACTTT	CAISWDTRNSPLHF	TRBV10-3	TRBJ1-6	-	-
TGCGCCAGCAGCCAAACAGGGGAGACCCAGTACTTC	CASSQTGETQYF	TRBV5-1	TRBJ2-5	-	-
TGTGCCAGCAGTTGCCGTTTACGGTCGGTCGGGGGGAACAATGAGCAGTTCTTC	CASSCRLRSVGGNNEQFF	TRBV6-4	TRBJ2-1	TRBD2	once
TGTGCCAGCAGCTCATCGGGGATAGGACAAGAGACCCAGTACTTC	CASSSSGIGQETQYF	TRBV11-2	TRBJ2-5	-	-
TGTGCCAGCAGCTTAGCGGGGGGCCCCTACAATGAGCAGTTCTTC	CASSLAGGPYNEQFF	TRBV27	TRBJ2-1	TRBD2	-
TGTGCCAGCAGTTCGGCGGGGTCGGTGGACACTGAAGCTTTCTTT	CASSSAGSVDTEAFF	TRBV21-1	TRBJ1-1	-	-
TGTGCCAGCAGGGCCGAGAGGGCAGGTGAAAAACTGTTTTTT	CASRAERAGEKLFF	TRBV2	TRBJ1-4	-	-
TGTGCCAGCAGCACCCGACAGGGTCCTGAAGCTTTCTTT	CASSTRQGPEAFF	TRBV3-1/TRBV3-2	TRBJ1-1	TRBD1	-
TGTGCCAGCAGTTCTACAGGGGGCGAGGGCCATGGCTACACCTTC	CASSSTGGEGHGYTF	TRBV6-5	TRBJ1-2	TRBD1	-
TGTGCCAGCTCACCGTCCATGATCGAGAGCGGCGGGACCGGGGAGCTGTTTTTT	CASSPSMIESGGTGELFF	TRBV18	TRBJ2-2	-	-
TGTGCCAGCAGCGCGGGACTAGCGGAAGAGACCCAGTACTTC	CASSAGLAEETQYF	TRBV5-4	TRBJ2-5	TRBD2	-
TGTGCCAGCTCACCGCAAACAAACACCGGGGAGCTGTTTTTT	CASSPQTNTGELFF	TRBV18	TRBJ2-2	-	-
TGTGCCAGCGACAGGTCAGGGTCACCCCTCCACTTT	CASDRSGSPLHF	TRBV6-5	TRBJ1-6	-	-
TGTGCCAGCACTATCACAGAGCGGCTTGAAGCTTTCTTT	CASTITERLEAFF	TRBV2	TRBJ1-1	-	medium-sized
TGTGCCAGCGAACGACAGGGAGGTGCTGGTGGGTCAGCTTTCTTT	CASERQGGAGGSAFF	TRBV2	TRBJ1-1	TRBD1	-
TGTGCCAGCAGCGATCATCTAACAGGGACCGGCTACACCTTC	CASSDHLTGTGYTF	TRBV13	TRBJ1-2	-	-
TGTGCCAGCAGTTTATCCCTCGGGGTAGGCGGCTACACCTTC	CASSLSLGVGGYTF	TRBV27	TRBJ1-2	-	-
TGTGCCAGTACCGCGAACAGGGGTACTGAAGCTTTCTTT	CASTANRGTEAFF	TRBV19	TRBJ1-1	TRBD1	-
TGTGCCAGTAGTCAGACATTGAACACTGAAGCTTTCTTT	CASSQTLNTEAFF	TRBV19	TRBJ1-1	-	-
TGTGCCAGCACCGTGAGTTCGGGACAGAGGGCCCGCTACACCTTC	CASTVSSGQRARYTF	TRBV9	TRBJ1-2	TRBD1	-
TGCGCCAGCAGCTTGGGGCTAGCGGGGGGTGAGCAGTTCTTC	CASSLGLAGGEQFF	TRBV5-1	TRBJ2-1	TRBD2	few
TGTGCCAGCAGCTTAAGCGGGGGCAGGGGCTATGGCTACACCTTC	CASSLSGGRGYGYTF	TRBV7-9	TRBJ1-2	-	-
TGCGCCAGCAGTGAGCAGGGGAAGGATTCCGGGGAGCTGTTTTTT	CASSEQGKDSGELFF	TRBV10-2	TRBJ2-2	-	-
TGTGCCAGCAGTTTAATGGGGCCGACATGGGGTGCGAACACTGAAGCTTTCTTT	CASSLMGPTWGANTEAFF	TRBV28	TRBJ1-1	-	-
TGTGCCAGCAGCTTAGCGTACGGTAGTGGAAACACCATATATTTT	CASSLAYGSGNTIYF	TRBV7-2	TRBJ1-3	-	-
TGTGCCAGTACATCCCAACAGGCGGGCACAGATACGCAGTATTTT	CASTSQQAGTDTQYF	TRBV5-4	TRBJ2-3	-	-
TGCGCCAGCAGCCGGGAGGTACAGGGCGGTGAAGCTTTCTTT	CASSREVQGGEAFF	TRBV5-1	TRBJ1-1	-	-
TGCGCCAGCAGCCAGGCCTTTAATTCACCCCTCCACTTT	CASSQAFNSPLHF	TRBV4-1	TRBJ1-6	-	few
TGTGCCAGCAAAACCCCGGGACAGTTAGGTTACACCATATATTTT	CASKTPGQLGYTIYF	TRBV6-5	TRBJ1-3	TRBD1	-
TGTGCCACCAGTGACTCTAGCGGGGGGGCAACAGATACGCAGTATTTT	CATSDSSGGATDTQYF	TRBV24-1	TRBJ2-3	TRBD2	few